This T cell receptor beta chain derives from a study of blood T cells in healthy people across ages. Study-level points and caveats: A strong correlation was seen between TCR beta diversity and naive T cell percentage.

The second PCR ran about 6 to 12 cycles with a sample-barcoded 5' primer and J-beta primers. MiXCR, run by TCRdb on the 5' RACE reads, gives a single entry per CDR3 protein. The table lists about 930,000 distinct CDR3 sequences, about 29% of them singletons, with around 9.6% in the top ten. CDR1 LGHDT and CDR2 YNNKEL come from the germline V gene (reference sequence). The V and J ends lost 5 bases and 9 bases respectively, with 26 bases between them. This CDR3 is 17 amino acids long. A word on this clonotype: Its specificity is not known.

These data were also filed under a second study, of T cells of mothers and their children. That paper notes: Healthy Caucasian mothers, three in number, and their six children were the donors. Every mother supplied over 8 million TCR beta CDR3 reads and every child a few million.

The chain combines TRBV3-1 with TRBJ2-1, with TRBD2 as a possible D gene (7 bases). Sequencing was carried out using blood. The receptor's source is a woman aged 40-49 years in good health. CDR3 region: CASSESGTIGGWGEQFF. The CDR3 coding sequence is TGTGCCAGCAGCGAAAGCGGGACGATCGGGGGCTGGGGTGAGCAGTTCTTC.